One sample yielded the 15 T cell receptor beta chains listed below, sequenced in a study of blood T cell repertoires in COVID-19. Method: immunoSEQ multiplex PCR; TCRdb's copy keeps in-frame clones and lacks some. The sample contains approximately 120,000 clones, about 88% of which appear only once. Source material: peripheral blood. These receptors were collected from an elderly woman with acute or convalescent COVID-19.

The rearrangement links TRBV25-1 to TRBJ1-1, with TRBD1 identical over 8 bases. The CDR3 runs 15 residues. V was clipped by 4 bases and J by 0 bases; unmatched bases: 4. In germline, CDR1 is MGHDK, CDR2 SYGVNS. The CDR3 is CASSGGTGVNTEAFF. CDR3 nucleotide sequence: TGTGCCAGCAGTGGGGGGACAGGAGTGAACACTGAAGCTTTCTTT.

In regard to this clone: Germline is not matched at one junction end, which may reflect a read error. The V call is TRBV7-7, the J call TRBJ2-5; the match to TRBD1 covers 7 bases. CDR1 SSHAT and CDR2 FNYEAQ come from the germline V gene (reference sequence). The CDR3 has 13 residues. The CDR3 loop is CASSWDRQETQYF. The CDR3 DNA sequence: TGTGCTAGCAGCTGGGACAGACAAGAGACCCAGTACTTC.

CDR3 sequence reads: CASNRPETGSYGYTF. CDR3 nucleotide sequence: TGTGCCAGCAACCGACCAGAGACAGGAAGCTATGGCTACACCTTC. The J gene is TRBJ1-2, the V gene TRBV5-4, with D tentatively TRBD1 (6 bases). Germline V lookup: CDR1 SGHNT, CDR2 YYREEE (reference sequence). V was pared by 6 bases and J by 4 bases, with 19 bases between. This CDR3 spans 15 amino acids. The variable domain in full, with the rest retrieved from reference TRBV5-4 and TRBJ1-2, is ETGVTQSPTHLIKTRGQQVTLRCSSQSGHNTVSWYQQALGQGPQFIFQYYREEENGRGNFPPRFSGLQFPNYSSELNVNALELDDSALYLCASNRPETGSYGYTFGSGTRLTVV.

The chain has TRBV6-5 and TRBJ2-7; 7 nucleotides agree with TRBD1. Germline lookup yields CDR1 MNHEY and CDR2 SVGAGI. This CDR3 is 13 amino acids long. Trimming cost V 6 bases and J 3 bases; bases outside gene matches: 5. The CDR3: CASRRTGSYEQYF. In DNA form, the CDR3 reads TGTGCCAGCAGAAGGACAGGCAGCTACGAGCAGTACTTC.

The V gene is TRBV5-4, the J gene TRBJ2-1; D is undetermined. The V end was cut by 4 bases, the J end by 0 bases, with 11 bases between. CDR3 length equals 15 residues. Germline CDR1 is SGHNT and CDR2 is YYREEE (reference sequence). The CDR3 reads CASSTDSSSYNEQFF. CDR3 nucleotide sequence: TGTGCCAGCAGCACCGACTCGAGCTCCTACAATGAGCAGTTCTTC.

The rearrangement uses TRBV19 and TRBJ1-5; possible D gene TRBD1, 6 bases. This CDR3 comprises 13 residues. Germline V gene lookup returns CDR1 LNHDA and CDR2 SQIVND (reference sequence). Between the trimmed V and J ends, which lost 4 bases and 7 bases, there was a span of 11 bases. CDR3 in amino acids: CASSRQVGQPQHF. DNA of the CDR3: TGTGCCAGTAGTAGACAGGTCGGCCAGCCCCAGCATTTT.

V is TRBV3-1 (or the pseudogene TRBV3-2) and J is TRBJ2-2, with D tentatively TRBD1 (6 bases). V was clipped by 8 bases and J by 0 bases, with 10 bases between them. Looked up from germline, CDR1 is LGHDT and CDR2 is YNNKEL (reference sequence). The CDR3 covers 14 residues. Here the CDR3 reads CASGRTANTGELFF. CDR3 sequence (DNA): TGTGCCAGCGGTCGGACAGCGAACACCGGGGAGCTGTTTTTT.

The CDR3: CAVTGAQRTDTQYF. The DNA of the CDR3 is TGTGCCGTGACAGGGGCACAGCGCACAGATACGCAGTATTTT. The chain couples TRBV7-8 to TRBJ2-3, with 8 bases lining up with TRBD1. The ends lost 11 bases at V and 1 base at J; junction bases unmatched: 8. Per the germline V gene, CDR1 is SGHVS and CDR2 is FQNEAQ. The CDR3 is 14 residues long.

This chain uses TRBV5-1 with TRBJ1-6, with D maybe TRBD1 (5 bases). Germline lookup yields CDR1 SGHRS and CDR2 YFSETQ. V was cut by 0 bases and J by 7 bases, with 11 bases left in between. The CDR3 is 15 residues long. The chain's CDR3 is CASSLEQGTNSPLHF. The CDR3 region has the DNA TGCGCCAGCAGCTTGGAGCAGGGAACCAATTCACCCCTCCACTTT.

The J gene is TRBJ1-5, the V gene TRBV1; the DNA was not compared with TRBD1, the D call given in the table. TRBV1 is reported as a pseudogene. The CDR3 runs to 14 residues. CDR3 protein: CTSSQGTANQPQHF. In DNA, the CDR3 is TGCACCAGCAGCCAAGGGACAGCTAATCAGCCCCAGCATTTT.

Note on this clone: One end of the junction varies from germline; a read error may be responsible. J is TRBJ2-2 and V is TRBV7-7; 7 bases line up with TRBD2. Germline V CDR1 and CDR2: SSHAT, FNYEAQ (reference sequence). This CDR3 is 16 amino acids long. The CDR3 DNA is TGTGCTAGCAGCTTACGGGCGGGAGAGAACACCGGGGAGCTGTTTTTT. Translated: CASSLRAGENTGELFF.

The table lists this clone with a few counts. The chain couples TRBV7-9 to TRBJ1-5, with 9 nucleotides matching TRBD1. V trimming: 3 bases; J trimming: 5 bases; junction bases outside the gene matches: 5. Per the germline V gene, CDR1 is SEHNR and CDR2 is FQNEAQ (reference sequence). CDR3 length: 15 amino acids. The CDR3, as DNA: TGTGCCAGCAGCTTCGGGACAGGGAACGATCAGCCCCAGCATTTT. It encodes CASSFGTGNDQPQHF.

This clone appeared once. Other DNA sequences in this specimen translate into the identical CDR3. This sequence joins TRBV5-4 and TRBJ1-3; no clear D gene. The CDR3 contains 14 residues. In germline, CDR1 is SGHNT, CDR2 YYREEE (reference sequence). The ends were cut back, 0 bases at V and 0 bases at J, with 4 bases in the middle. The chain's CDR3 is CASSLDSSGNTIYF. The CDR3 nucleotides read TGTGCCAGCAGCTTGGACAGCTCTGGAAACACCATATATTTT.

The chain is built from TRBV6-5 and TRBJ1-1; 8 bases line up with TRBD1. The CDR3 is made up of 14 amino acids. V lost 7 bases, J lost 5 bases, and 9 bases stayed unmatched. Germline V CDR1 and CDR2: MNHEY, SVGAGI. The DNA of the CDR3 is TGTGCCAGCACTCCCAACAGGGGGGATACTGAAGCTTTCTTT. Its protein product is CASTPNRGDTEAFF.

V is TRBV21-1 and J is TRBJ2-7; the table names TRBD2, a call not compared with the DNA. TRBV21-1 is shown as a pseudogene. The CDR3 runs to 17 residues. The CDR3 loop is CASSPGTSGSCHYEQYF. In DNA, the CDR3 is TGTGCCAGCAGCCCCGGGACTAGCGGGAGTTGCCACTACGAGCAGTACTTC.